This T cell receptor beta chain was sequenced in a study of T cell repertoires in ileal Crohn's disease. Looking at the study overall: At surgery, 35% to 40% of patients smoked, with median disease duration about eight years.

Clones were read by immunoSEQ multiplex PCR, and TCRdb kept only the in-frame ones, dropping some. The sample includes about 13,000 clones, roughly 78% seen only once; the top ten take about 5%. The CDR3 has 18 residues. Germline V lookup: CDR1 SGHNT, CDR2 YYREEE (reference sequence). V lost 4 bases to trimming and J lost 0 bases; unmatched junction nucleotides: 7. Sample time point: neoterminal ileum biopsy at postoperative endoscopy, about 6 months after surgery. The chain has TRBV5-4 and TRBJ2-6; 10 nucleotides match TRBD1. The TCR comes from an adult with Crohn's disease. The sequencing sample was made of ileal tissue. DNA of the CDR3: TGTGCCAGCAGCGCCCGGGACAGGGGCTCCTCTGGGGCCAACGTCCTGACTTTC. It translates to CASSARDRGSSGANVLTF.